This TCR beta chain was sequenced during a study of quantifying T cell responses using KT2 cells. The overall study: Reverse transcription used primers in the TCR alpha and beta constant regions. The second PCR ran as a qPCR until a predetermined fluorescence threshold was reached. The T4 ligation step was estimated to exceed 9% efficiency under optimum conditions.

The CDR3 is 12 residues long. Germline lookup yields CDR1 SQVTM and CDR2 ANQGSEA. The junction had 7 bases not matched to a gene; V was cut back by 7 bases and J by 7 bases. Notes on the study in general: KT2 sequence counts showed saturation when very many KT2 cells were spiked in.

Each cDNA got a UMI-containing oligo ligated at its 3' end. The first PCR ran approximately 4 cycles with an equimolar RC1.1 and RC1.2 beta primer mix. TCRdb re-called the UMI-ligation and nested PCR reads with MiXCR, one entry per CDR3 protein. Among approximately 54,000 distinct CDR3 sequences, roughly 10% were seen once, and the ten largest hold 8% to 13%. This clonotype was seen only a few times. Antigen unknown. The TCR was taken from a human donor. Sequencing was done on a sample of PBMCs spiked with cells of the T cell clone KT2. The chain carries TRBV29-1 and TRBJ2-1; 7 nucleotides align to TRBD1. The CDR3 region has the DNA TGCAGCGCTGACAAGGGGGCGAATGAGCAGTTCTTC. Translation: CSADKGANEQFF.